A single sample gave rise to the 30 T cell receptor beta chains below, sequenced in a study of T cells after yellow fever vaccination. TCRdb passed the 5' RACE reads through MiXCR, listing each CDR3 protein once. The sample includes 250,000 to 350,000 distinct CDR3 sequences, under 9% of them seen just once. The material was CD4+ T cells sorted from PBMCs, obtained 5 days after the yellow fever booster vaccination. The receptor set was obtained from a man in his late teens or twenties who received the YFV17D yellow fever vaccine.

This clonotype was found a few times. CDR3 loop: CASMSPVTEKLFF. The CDR3 DNA is TGTGCCAGCATGTCGCCAGTGACAGAAAAACTGTTTTTT. The chain couples TRBV3-1 to TRBJ1-4; no clear D. This CDR3 is built from 13 residues. Deletions cut 7 bases from V and 8 bases from J, with 14 bases between. CDR1 is LGHDT and CDR2 is YNNKEL in the germline V gene (reference sequence).

This clonotype has just a few counts. V is TRBV4-3 and J is TRBJ1-2; 9 bases agree with TRBD1. Losses at the gene ends were 0 bases for V and 5 bases for J; bases not matched to a gene: 10. The germline gives CDR1 LGHNA, CDR2 YSLEER. This CDR3 is 17 amino acids long. This CDR3 is CASSQEPGQGKEYGYTF. The CDR3 region has the DNA TGCGCCAGCAGCCAAGAGCCGGGACAGGGAAAGGAGTATGGCTACACCTTC.

The genes are TRBV21-1 and TRBJ1-5; TRBD1 is the table's D call and was not checked against the DNA. TRBV21-1 counts as a pseudogene. This CDR3 spans 14 amino acids. The CDR3 nucleotides read TGTGCCAGCGAACCTCGGACAGGCCTTCAGCCCCAGCATTTT. Its protein is CASEPRTGLQPQHF.

This clonotype was counted at least ten times. V is TRBV4-3 and J is TRBJ2-5; the match to TRBD2 covers 7 bases. CDR3 length: 14 amino acids. Germline V gene sequence: CDR1 LGHNA, CDR2 YSLEER. Trimming at V came to 4 bases and at J to 5 bases, leaving 7 bases not matched to a gene. The CDR3 here is CASSPSLATETQYF. CDR3 nucleotides: TGCGCCAGCAGCCCGTCACTAGCGACCGAGACCCAGTACTTC.

V is TRBV7-2 and J is TRBJ1-5; 7 bases match TRBD1. The CDR3 is made up of 13 amino acids. CDR1 is SGHTA, CDR2 FQGNSA, per germline. V lost 5 bases to trimming and J lost 6 bases; unmatched junction nucleotides: 4. In DNA, the CDR3 is TGTGCCAGCAGCGTAGGGACAGTTCAGCCCCAGCATTTT. Protein sequence: CASSVGTVQPQHF.

In its sample, this clonotype was seen a few times. The rearrangement joins TRBV4-1 to TRBJ2-7; perhaps TRBD2 as D (5 bases). The CDR3 runs to 14 residues. V lost 3 bases and J lost 1, with 10 bases in between. The germline gives CDR1 MGHRA, CDR2 YSYEKL. The CDR3 spells CASSQPLESYEQYF. The CDR3 DNA reads TGCGCCAGCAGCCAGCCACTAGAATCCTACGAGCAGTACTTC.

This chain joins TRBV30 and TRBJ1-1; a possible D gene is TRBD1 (5 bases). Looked up from germline, CDR1 is GTSNPN and CDR2 is SVGIG (reference sequence). This CDR3 contains 11 residues. The ends were cut back, 4 bases at V and 11 bases at J, with 14 bases in the middle. The CDR3 nucleotides read TGTGCCTGGACCCGGGGGGTGGGGGCTTTCTTT. Translating gives CAWTRGVGAFF.

This clonotype has ten or more counts. This CDR3 is CASQIRGRRGDTQYF. In nucleotides, the CDR3 is TGTGCCAGTCAAATCAGGGGGCGACGAGGGGATACGCAGTATTTT. The rearrangement joins TRBV27 to TRBJ2-3; 8 bases are a match to TRBD1. Germline V gene data show CDR1 as MNHEY and CDR2 as SMNVEV (reference sequence). This CDR3 is 15 amino acids long. With V trimmed by 9 bases and J by 6 bases, 14 bases remained unmatched.

This clonotype was seen a handful of times. The chain couples TRBV5-1 to TRBJ2-1; unclear D gene. Germline CDR1 SGHRS, CDR2 YFSETQ. Trimming took 2 bases from V and 0 from J, leaving 15 bases between them. The CDR3 extends over 17 amino acids. The CDR3 nucleotides are TGCGCCAGCAGCTTTGGGGTAGGAGCGAACTCCTACAATGAGCAGTTCTTC. It translates to CASSFGVGANSYNEQFF. The complete variable domain, with remaining parts taken from reference TRBV5-1 and TRBJ2-1, reads KAGVTQTPRYLIKTRGQQVTLSCSPISGHRSVSWYQQTPGQGLQFLFEYFSETQRNKGNFPGRFSGRQFSNSRSEMNVSTLELGDSALYLCASSFGVGANSYNEQFFGPGTRLTVL.

V gene TRBV3-1 combines with J gene TRBJ1-6; the match to TRBD1 covers 9 bases. CDR1 LGHDT and CDR2 YNNKEL come from the germline V gene (reference sequence). J gave up 8 bases and V 3 bases, and 5 bases lay outside the gene matches. The CDR3 is made up of 15 amino acids. CDR3 protein: CASSHLGQGDSPLHF. In DNA form, the CDR3 reads TGTGCCAGCAGCCACCTGGGACAGGGAGATTCACCCCTCCACTTT.

This clonotype was seen more than once but under ten times. V is TRBV7-2 and J is TRBJ1-2, with D maybe TRBD1 (6 bases). V was pared by 2 bases and J by 4 bases, with 11 bases between. Per the germline V gene, CDR1 is SGHTA and CDR2 is FQGNSA. This CDR3 is built from 14 residues. CDR3 protein: CASSLQGSAYGYTF. The CDR3 nucleotides are TGTGCCAGCAGCTTACAGGGGTCCGCCTATGGCTACACCTTC.

The V gene is TRBV20-1, the J gene TRBJ2-5, with TRBD2 matching over 8 bases. This CDR3 comprises 14 residues. V dropped 6 bases and J dropped 2; count of bases not matched to a gene: 8. Germline CDR1 and CDR2: DFQATT and SNEGSKA (reference sequence). CDR3 DNA sequence: TGCAGTGCCTCCTTCCGGGGGGGACAAGAGACCCAGTACTTC. Protein product: CSASFRGGQETQYF.

This chain joins TRBV24-1 and TRBJ2-1; D tentatively fits TRBD1 or TRBD2 (5 bases each). The CDR3 length is 15 residues. The V end lost 3 bases, the J end lost 8 bases, and 16 bases lay between the germline ends. Germline CDR1 and CDR2: KGHDR and SFDVKD. For the CDR3, the DNA is TGTGCCACCAGTGATACCCGGGGCGGCGACTATGAGCAGTTCTTC. Its translation is CATSDTRGGDYEQFF.

The chain is built from TRBV12-3 or TRBV12-4 and TRBJ1-1; weak D call: TRBD1 (5 bases). The V end was cut by 8 bases, the J end by 3 bases, with 10 bases between. The length of the CDR3 is 12 residues. DNA for the CDR3: TGTGCCAGCCGTTCGACAGACACTGAAGCTTTCTTT. It codes for CASRSTDTEAFF.

This clonotype was seen a handful of times. The chain links TRBV27 to TRBJ1-4, with 11 positions matching TRBD1. Germline lookup yields CDR1 MNHEY and CDR2 SMNVEV (reference sequence). This CDR3 is 15 amino acids long. V trimming: 3 bases; J trimming: 6 bases; junction bases outside the gene matches: 3. CDR3 in DNA: TGTGCCAGCAGTTTTGGGACAGGGGGAGATGAAAAACTGTTTTTT. Translating gives CASSFGTGGDEKLFF.

The chain has TRBV6-5 and TRBJ2-1, with 7 positions matching TRBD2. The CDR3 totals 12 residues. Looked up from germline, CDR1 is MNHEY and CDR2 is SVGAGI. V trimming: 6 bases; J trimming: 15 bases; junction bases outside the gene matches: 11. The CDR3 coding sequence is TGTGCCAGCAGATACCCAGGGAGGGTTGGGTTCTTC. Translated: CASRYPGRVGFF.

In this sample, this clonotype turned up a few times. This chain connects TRBV7-2 to TRBJ2-7; 8 bases are a match to TRBD1. The V segment lost 1 base and the J segment 1 base; nucleotides outside the gene matches: 3. This CDR3 is 15 amino acids long. Germline CDR1 reads SGHTA; CDR2 reads FQGNSA. CDR3 sequence: CASSLGQGISYEQYF. The CDR3 DNA reads as TGTGCCAGCAGCTTAGGACAGGGGATTTCCTACGAGCAGTACTTC.

The chain employs TRBV20-1 and TRBJ1-5; the match to TRBD1 covers 7 bases. Germline V gene sequence: CDR1 DFQATT, CDR2 SNEGSKA (reference sequence). This CDR3 is 15 amino acids long. V lost 2 bases to trimming and J lost 1 base; unmatched junction nucleotides: 5. CDR3 bases: TGCAGTGCTAGAACAACGACAGGGAGCAATCAGCCCCAGCATTTT. It is translated as CSARTTTGSNQPQHF.

This clonotype has a handful of counts. The rearrangement joins TRBV2 to TRBJ2-3; 11 bases are shared with TRBD2. This CDR3 is built from 15 residues. V dropped 6 bases and J dropped 1; count of bases not matched to a gene: 3. CDR1 and CDR2 from the germline V gene are SNHLY and FYNNEI. The CDR3: CASRATSGGTDTQYF. CDR3 nucleotides: TGTGCCAGCAGAGCGACTAGCGGGGGCACAGATACGCAGTATTTT. The entire variable domain, with the rest obtained from reference TRBV2 and TRBJ2-3, is as follows: EPEVTQTPSHQVTQMGQEVILRCVPISNHLYFYWYRQILGQKVEFLVSFYNNEISEKSEIFDDQFSVERPDGSNFTLKIRSTKLEDSAMYFCASRATSGGTDTQYFGPGTRLTVL.

This rearrangement joins TRBV28 to TRBJ1-2; TRBD1 is a possible D gene (5 bases). The germline V gene encodes CDR1 MDHEN and CDR2 SYDVKM. Between the trimmed V and J ends, which lost 10 bases and 3 bases, there was a span of 15 bases. This CDR3 region has 13 residues. The CDR3 bases are TGTGCCATCGGGTGGGGCGCTTACTATGGCTACACCTTC. Translated: CAIGWGAYYGYTF.

The gene calls are TRBV7-2 and TRBJ2-7; tentatively, D is TRBD1 (5 bases). Germline CDR1 is SGHTA and CDR2 is FQGNSA. With 9 bases removed from V and 2 bases from J, the gap between germline ends came to 17 bases. This CDR3 region has 14 residues. The CDR3 protein is CASKMQGLTYEQYF. As DNA, the CDR3 is TGTGCCAGTAAGATGCAGGGTTTAACCTACGAGCAGTACTTC.

This chain joins TRBV9 and TRBJ2-5; 7 nucleotides match TRBD2. J lost 1 base, V lost 0 bases, and 6 bases had no gene match. This CDR3 has 16 residues. Germline V gives CDR1 SGDLS, CDR2 YYNGEE. The CDR3 sequence is CASSVGEGTVQETQYF. CDR3 DNA sequence: TGTGCCAGCAGCGTAGGGGAGGGTACCGTCCAAGAGACCCAGTACTTC.

The chain recombines TRBV6-5 with TRBJ2-6; either TRBD1 or TRBD2 may supply D (5 bases each). From germline, CDR1 is MNHEY and CDR2 SVGAGI. The CDR3 extends over 16 amino acids. The V end was cut by 0 bases, the J end by 1 base, with 7 bases between. The CDR3 is CASSYSGGSGANVLTF. CDR3 DNA: TGTGCCAGCAGTTACTCTGGGGGTTCTGGGGCCAACGTCCTGACTTTC.

The V gene is TRBV7-8, the J gene TRBJ2-5; D unresolved. Per germline, CDR1 SGHVS and CDR2 FQNEAQ. This CDR3 has 13 amino acids. V dropped 2 bases and J dropped 5 bases, with 9 bases sitting between them. CDR3: CASSLTPRETQYF. The CDR3 nucleotides are TGTGCCAGCAGCTTAACCCCGAGGGAGACCCAGTACTTC.

The chain recombines TRBV5-6 with TRBJ2-7; D tentatively reads TRBD1 or TRBD2 (5 bases each). The CDR3 spans 14 residues. Trimming took off 2 bases at V and 7 bases at J, with 16 bases between the two ends. Germline lookup yields CDR1 SGHDT and CDR2 YYEEEE. The CDR3 DNA is TGTGCCAGCAGCTTTTATGGGGACGGGGTAGAGCAGTACGTC. Its translation: CASSFYGDGVEQYV.

Worth noting for this clonotype: One end of the junction varies from germline; a read error may be responsible. This chain links TRBV12-3 or TRBV12-4 with TRBJ2-5; 13 nucleotides match TRBD2. The CDR3 runs to 14 residues. DNA of the CDR3: TGTGCCAGCAACCTCCGACTAGCGGGGGGTTCTCCGAAATTC. Amino acid sequence: CASNLRLAGGSPKF.

A note on this clonotype: Sequence at one end of the junction differs from germline and may be a read error. The chain is built from TRBV6-2 or TRBV6-3 and TRBJ1-6; 8 bases are a match to TRBD1. CDR1 and CDR2 (germline): MNHEY, SVGEGT. This CDR3 spans 15 amino acids. DNA for the CDR3: TGTGCCAGCAGCTACTTGAGCGACAGGGGAGCACCCCTCCACTTT. Its protein is CASSYLSDRGAPLHF.

Many counts were recorded for this clonotype. The CDR3 region is CASSQPPGPIREQYV. CDR3 coding DNA: TGCGCCAGCAGTCAACCCCCGGGGCCGATTAGGGAGCAGTACGTC. V usage is TRBV23-1 and J usage is TRBJ2-7; the D call may be TRBD1 or TRBD2 (5 bases each). TRBV23-1 is marked as an open reading frame, function uncertain. The CDR3 length is 15 residues. The V end was cut by 2 bases, the J end by 7 bases, with 18 bases between.

This clonotype was picked up many times. The chain combines TRBV29-1 with TRBJ2-1; 8 bases line up with TRBD1. The germline CDR1 and CDR2 sequences are SQVTM and ANQGSEA. The CDR3 has 13 amino acids. The trim removed 6 bases at V and 3 bases at J, leaving 4 bases unmatched. The CDR3 region has the DNA TGCAGCGTGCGGGGACAGGTCTACAATGAGCAGTTCTTC. Translated: CSVRGQVYNEQFF.

The V and J genes are TRBV5-1 and TRBJ1-1; D might be TRBD1 (5 bases). The length of the CDR3 is 15 residues. Trimming took 0 bases from V and 4 from J, leaving 13 bases between them. Germline assignment: CDR1 SGHRS and CDR2 YFSETQ. The CDR3 spells CASSLGWGEVTEAFF. The CDR3 region has the DNA TGCGCCAGCAGCTTGGGGTGGGGCGAGGTCACTGAAGCTTTCTTT. Complete variable domain (other parts from reference TRBV5-1 and TRBJ1-1): KAGVTQTPRYLIKTRGQQVTLSCSPISGHRSVSWYQQTPGQGLQFLFEYFSETQRNKGNFPGRFSGRQFSNSRSEMNVSTLELGDSALYLCASSLGWGEVTEAFFGQGTRLTVV.